This TCR beta chain came from a study of blood T cell repertoires in COVID-19. Sequenced by immunoSEQ multiplex PCR; TCRdb stores in-frame clones only, minus some. The profile shows under 200,000 clones, approximately 83% of them singletons. The CDR3 totals 14 residues. Germline CDR1 reads LNHDA; CDR2 reads SQIVND (reference sequence). Between the trimmed V and J ends, which lost 7 bases and 0 bases, there was a span of 12 bases. The TCR sequence derives from a woman in her fifties or sixties who had recovered from COVID-19. The V call is TRBV19, the J call TRBJ1-1; no definite D call. Sequencing used PBMCs or T cells enriched from blood (not recorded which). CDR3 amino acids: CASMKNSLNTEAFF. In DNA form, the CDR3 reads TGTGCCAGTATGAAAAACAGTTTGAACACTGAAGCTTTCTTT. Filled out from reference TRBV19 and TRBJ1-1, the complete variable domain reads DGGITQSPKYLFRKEGQNVTLSCEQNLNHDAMYWYRQDPGQGLRLIYYSQIVNDFQKGDIAEGYSVSREKKESFPLTVTSAQKNPTAFYLCASMKNSLNTEAFFGQGTRLTVV.